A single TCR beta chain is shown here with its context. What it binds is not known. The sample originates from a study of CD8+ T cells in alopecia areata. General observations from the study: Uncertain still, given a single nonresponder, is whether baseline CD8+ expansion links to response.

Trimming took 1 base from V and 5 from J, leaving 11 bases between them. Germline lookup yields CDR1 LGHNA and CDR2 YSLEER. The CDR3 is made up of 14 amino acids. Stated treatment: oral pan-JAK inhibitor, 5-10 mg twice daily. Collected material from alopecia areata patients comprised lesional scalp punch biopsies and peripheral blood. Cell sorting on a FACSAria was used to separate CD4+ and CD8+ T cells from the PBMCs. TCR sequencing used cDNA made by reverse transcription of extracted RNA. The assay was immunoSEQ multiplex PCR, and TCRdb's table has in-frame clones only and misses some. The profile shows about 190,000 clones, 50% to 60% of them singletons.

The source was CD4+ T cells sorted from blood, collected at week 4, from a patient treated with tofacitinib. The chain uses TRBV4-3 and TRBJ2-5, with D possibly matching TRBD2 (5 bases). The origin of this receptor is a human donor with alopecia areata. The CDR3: CASSQGGLSETQYF. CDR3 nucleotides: TGCGCCAGCAGCCAAGGCGGACTGTCGGAGACCCAGTACTTC.